The 2 T cell receptor beta chains reported below all come from one sample, sequenced in a study of T-cell memory formation after mild COVID-19. One entry per CDR3 protein, called by TCRdb with MiXCR from the 5' RACE reads. The repertoire consists of 450,000 to 650,000 distinct CDR3 sequences, with around 17% occurring once and the leading ten covering about 11%. Sequencing was done on a sample of PBMCs or a T cell subset sorted from them (not recorded which). The receptors come from an adult woman who had mild COVID-19 (a few samples of this study predate the infection). Cell type and time point are not known.

CDR3 sequence (DNA): TGTGCCAGCAGGGGACTTGGCCCAGATACGCAGTATTTT. It translates to CASRGLGPDTQYF. The rearrangement links TRBV27 to TRBJ2-3; a weak D match, TRBD2 (6 bases). V shed 6 bases and J shed 4 bases, with 11 bases lying between them. There are 13 residues in the CDR3. CDR1 and CDR2 from the germline V gene are MNHEY and SMNVEV (reference sequence).

V usage is TRBV2 and J usage is TRBJ2-1; 9 bases fit TRBD1. The germline gives CDR1 SNHLY, CDR2 FYNNEI. J gave up 3 bases and V 6 bases, and 6 bases lay outside the gene matches. The CDR3 consists of 15 residues. The CDR3 DNA is TGTGCCAGCAGGGCGCCGGGACAGGGCTACAATGAGCAGTTCTTC. This encodes CASRAPGQGYNEQFF.